The TCR beta chain under discussion was sequenced for a study of T cells after yellow fever vaccination. General observations from the study: Among primary-vaccination clones, most reappeared after the booster, at about 95% for CD4 and approximately 90% for CD8. The study noted that FACS-sorted repertoires could contain abundant clonotypes contaminating from the bulk population. By day 5 rather than day 15, the secondary response had peaked, though it was weaker.

They built TCR cDNA with 5'RACE template switching, a step that put in a universal primer site and UMIs. Each CDR3 protein gets one entry after TCRdb re-called the 5' RACE reads with MiXCR. Of 500,000 to 650,000 distinct CDR3 sequences listed, about 15% are singletons. As regards this clonotype: The target antigen is unknown.

Germline-derived CDR1 and CDR2 are LNHDA and SQIVND (reference sequence). The CDR3 extends over 13 amino acids. The V gene lost 3 bases and the J gene lost 10 bases, with 13 bases spanning the gap. This specimen was PBMCs, taken 4 to 6 days after the first yellow fever vaccination. The rearrangement joins TRBV19 to TRBJ2-1; D could derive from TRBD1 or TRBD2 (6 bases each). The source is a man aged 18 to 35 who received the YFV17D yellow fever vaccine. CDR3 protein: CASSMEGRGEQFF. The CDR3 DNA is TGTGCCAGTAGTATGGAGGGTAGGGGGGAGCAGTTCTTC.